Presented here are 26 T cell receptor beta chains from one specimen sequenced in a study of neurological immune-mediated disorders. Using its own MiXCR run on the 5' RACE reads, TCRdb lists one record per CDR3 protein. The sample lists roughly 36,000 distinct CDR3 sequences; about 3.2% were seen once. The time point was: longitudinal time-point 1 (baseline). Sequenced: PBMCs. These TCRs come from an older woman with multiple sclerosis.

This clonotype occurred many times. The chain recombines TRBV5-1 with TRBJ2-1, with 10 bases fitting TRBD1. CDR3 length: 15 residues. V dropped 4 bases and J dropped 7; count of bases not matched to a gene: 8. Germline values: CDR1 SGHRS, CDR2 YFSETQ. The DNA of the CDR3 is TGCGCCAGCAGCGGACAGGGGGTAGGTAGGAATGAGCAGTTCTTC. Translated: CASSGQGVGRNEQFF. Full variable domain (missing parts from reference TRBV5-1 and TRBJ2-1): KAGVTQTPRYLIKTRGQQVTLSCSPISGHRSVSWYQQTPGQGLQFLFEYFSETQRNKGNFPGRFSGRQFSNSRSEMNVSTLELGDSALYLCASSGQGVGRNEQFFGPGTRLTVL.

This clonotype has ten or more counts. This chain links TRBV6-5 with TRBJ2-3; D perhaps matches TRBD1 (6 bases). V was trimmed by 2 bases and J by 4 bases, leaving 13 bases between them. The V gene's germline CDR1 is MNHEY and CDR2 SVGAGI. The CDR3 is made up of 15 amino acids. The CDR3 is CASSYGGRGSDTQYF. The CDR3, as DNA: TGTGCCAGCAGTTACGGGGGCAGGGGATCAGATACGCAGTATTTT.

This clonotype appeared many times. This chain connects TRBV5-8 to TRBJ1-2; D might be TRBD1 (6 bases). The V end lost 6 bases, the J end lost 2 bases, and 14 bases lay between the germline ends. CDR3 length: 14 amino acids. Germline CDR1 reads SGHTS; CDR2 reads YDEGEE. For the CDR3, the DNA is TGTGCCAGCACCAACGTCGGGGGCAACTATGGCTACACCTTC. Its protein product is CASTNVGGNYGYTF.

This clonotype was counted ten times or more. The chain couples TRBV18 to TRBJ2-5; unclear D gene. V gave up 3 bases and J gave up 3 bases, with 8 bases separating them. CDR1 and CDR2 from the germline V gene are KGHSH and LQKENI. This CDR3 contains 13 residues. CDR3 protein: CASSPGQKETQYF. The CDR3 nucleotides read TGTGCCAGCTCACCTGGCCAGAAAGAGACCCAGTACTTC.

The sample holds many counts of this clonotype. This chain uses TRBV3-1 with TRBJ1-1, with unresolved D. The CDR3 is 13 residues long. Germline CDR1 reads LGHDT; CDR2 reads YNNKEL (reference sequence). V lost 4 bases, J lost 1 base, and 7 bases lay in between. CDR3 bases: TGTGCCAGCAGCCCAGGAGCGAACACTGAAGCTTTCTTT. Translating it yields CASSPGANTEAFF.

This clonotype was detected ten times or more. This sequence joins TRBV7-9 and TRBJ1-1; D remains unclear. The CDR3 loop spans 13 amino acids. Trimming pared 6 bases from V and 10 bases from J, leaving 18 bases between. Per the germline V gene, CDR1 is SEHNR and CDR2 is FQNEAQ (reference sequence). The CDR3, as DNA: TGTGCCAGCAGGAGGGCATCCTCGGGCGGAGCTTTCTTT. This gives the protein CASRRASSGGAFF.

This clonotype was seen many times. This rearrangement joins TRBV6-6 to TRBJ2-5; D gene uncertain. From germline, CDR1 is MNHNY and CDR2 SVGAGI (reference sequence). The CDR3 runs to 14 residues. Trimming removed 0 bases from V and 5 bases from J, with 10 bases in between. CDR3 amino acids: CASSYSTVRETQYF. The CDR3 DNA is TGTGCCAGCAGTTACTCGACGGTTCGGGAGACCCAGTACTTC.

At least ten counts were recorded for this clonotype. The chain employs TRBV12-3 or TRBV12-4 and TRBJ2-3, with D tentatively TRBD1 (5 bases). V lost 7 bases, J lost 5 bases, and 16 bases lay in between. The CDR3 length is 14 residues. CDR3 coding DNA: TGTGCCAGCACCACCGCCCAGGGCGAAGATACGCAGTATTTT. It specifies CASTTAQGEDTQYF.

This clonotype was found many times. The rearrangement uses TRBV5-1 and TRBJ1-1; D call uncertain. Trimming removed 0 bases from V and 6 bases from J, with 9 bases in between. Germline V gene sequence: CDR1 SGHRS, CDR2 YFSETQ. This CDR3 has 13 amino acids. The CDR3 spells CASSLAPQAEAFF. For the CDR3, the DNA is TGCGCCAGCAGCTTGGCTCCCCAGGCTGAAGCTTTCTTT.

This clonotype was seen repeatedly, ten times or more. The chain recombines TRBV28 with TRBJ2-1, with D perhaps matching TRBD2 (6 bases). The CDR3 has 16 residues. Trimming cost V 7 bases and J 7 bases, with 23 bases left between them. Germline V lookup: CDR1 MDHEN, CDR2 SYDVKM. The CDR3 coding sequence is TGTGCCAGCAATCCTCAGGACTTCCCCCGGGGGAATGAGCAGTTCTTC. Translating it yields CASNPQDFPRGNEQFF. Full variable domain (remainder filled in from reference TRBV28 and TRBJ2-1): DVKVTQSSRYLVKRTGEKVFLECVQDMDHENMFWYRQDPGLGLRLIYFSYDVKMKEKGDIPEGYSVSREKKERFSLILESASTNQTSMYLCASNPQDFPRGNEQFFGPGTRLTVL.

This clonotype was found many times. The chain links TRBV20-1 to TRBJ2-7, with 7 bases matching TRBD1. V lost 6 bases and J lost 1; bases outside the gene matches: 9. Germline values: CDR1 DFQATT, CDR2 SNEGSKA (reference sequence). The CDR3 has 14 amino acids. CDR3 bases: TGCAGTGCGTACTCGGGACAGTCTTCCTACGAGCAGTACTTC. Its protein is CSAYSGQSSYEQYF.

By sample share, this clonotype is medium-sized (0.01 to 0.1%). The chain links TRBV5-1 to TRBJ2-7, with D tentatively TRBD2 (6 bases). V was trimmed by 5 bases and J by 3 bases, leaving 9 bases between them. Per germline, CDR1 SGHRS and CDR2 YFSETQ. The CDR3 has 12 amino acids. CDR3 sequence: CASSRENYEQYF. CDR3 in DNA: TGCGCCAGCAGTCGGGAGAACTACGAGCAGTACTTC.

This clonotype was observed many times. This chain uses TRBV20-1 with TRBJ1-5; D ambiguous. The V and J ends lost 1 base and 0 bases respectively, with 13 bases between them. This CDR3 region has 16 residues. Per the germline V gene, CDR1 is DFQATT and CDR2 is SNEGSKA (reference sequence). The DNA for the CDR3 is TGCAGTGCTAGAGTAGGAGTTAGGGTTAGCAATCAGCCCCAGCATTTT. Amino acids: CSARVGVRVSNQPQHF.

This clonotype was recorded many times. As DNA, the CDR3 is TGTGCCAGCAGCCCCCTAAGAGACAACGTGGCGATGGGAGGCTACACCTTC. Translation: CASSPLRDNVAMGGYTF. The chain recombines TRBV7-8 with TRBJ1-2; D not certain. Germline lookup yields CDR1 SGHVS and CDR2 FQNEAQ. Trimming stripped 5 bases from V and 8 bases from J, with 27 bases between. The length of the CDR3 is 17 residues. Complete variable domain (other parts from reference TRBV7-8 and TRBJ1-2): GAGVSQSPRYKVAKRGQDVALRCDPISGHVSLFWYQQALGQGPEFLTYFQNEAQLDKSGLPSDRFFAERPEGSVSTLKIQRTQQEDSAVYLCASSPLRDNVAMGGYTFGSGTRLTVV.

This clonotype was counted many times. The rearrangement joins TRBV20-1 to TRBJ2-7; D may match TRBD1 or TRBD2 (6 bases each). The CDR3 has 16 residues. CDR1 is DFQATT, CDR2 SNEGSKA, per germline (reference sequence). V lost 5 bases and J lost 4, with 24 bases in between. The CDR3 reads CSAEGPWGAGGYEQYF. The CDR3 DNA sequence: TGCAGTGCTGAGGGCCCGTGGGGGGCTGGGGGGTACGAGCAGTACTTC.

This clonotype appeared many times. The chain recombines TRBV6-5 with TRBJ2-7; 8 bases are shared with TRBD1. CDR1 is MNHEY, CDR2 SVGAGI, per germline. The CDR3 spans 15 residues. V lost 2 bases to trimming and J lost 3 bases; unmatched junction nucleotides: 6. The CDR3 region is CASSYAGQADYEQYF. CDR3 coding DNA: TGTGCCAGCAGTTACGCGGGACAGGCCGACTACGAGCAGTACTTC.

In regard to this clonotype: Being one base from a much bigger clone, this may be a read error. The rearrangement links TRBV7-6 to TRBJ2-5; D not resolved. The germline gives CDR1 SGHVS, CDR2 FNYEAQ. This CDR3 is built from 16 residues. CDR3 loop: CASSFSHWSPQETQHF. CDR3 in DNA: TGTGCCAGCAGCTTCAGTCATTGGTCCCCTCAAGAGACCCAGCACTTC.

This clonotype has ten or more counts. V and J are TRBV2 and TRBJ1-6; D remains ambiguous. Between the trimmed V and J ends, which lost 3 bases and 0 bases, there was a span of 6 bases. The germline CDR1 and CDR2 sequences are SNHLY and FYNNEI. This CDR3 is built from 15 residues. CDR3 residues: CASSDLSSYNSPLHF. In DNA, the CDR3 is TGTGCCAGCAGTGATCTGAGCTCCTATAATTCACCCCTCCACTTT. Full variable domain (outside the CDR3, taken from reference TRBV2 and TRBJ1-6): EPEVTQTPSHQVTQMGQEVILRCVPISNHLYFYWYRQILGQKVEFLVSFYNNEISEKSEIFDDQFSVERPDGSNFTLKIRSTKLEDSAMYFCASSDLSSYNSPLHFGNGTRLTVT.

In this sample, this clonotype turned up many times. The rearrangement joins TRBV7-6 to TRBJ1-3; D gene uncertain. Per the germline V gene, CDR1 is SGHVS and CDR2 is FNYEAQ. The CDR3 runs 14 residues. The V end was cut by 5 bases, the J end by 0 bases, with 8 bases between. CDR3 DNA: TGTGCCAGCAGCGCCCGGGGCTCTGGAAACACCATATATTTT. Encoded protein: CASSARGSGNTIYF.

In this sample, this clonotype turned up many times. The chain links TRBV20-1 to TRBJ2-7; 8 bases match TRBD1. The CDR3 has 16 amino acids. Germline CDR1 is DFQATT and CDR2 is SNEGSKA (reference sequence). Unmatched junction bases numbered 7, after V lost 0 bases and J lost 0 bases. Here the CDR3 DNA reads TGCAGTGCTAGAGATTTTTGGACAGGGAGCTCCTACGAGCAGTACTTC. This gives the protein CSARDFWTGSSYEQYF.

This clonotype has ten or more counts. V and J are TRBV5-1 and TRBJ2-2, with D unresolved. V was clipped by 7 bases and J by 1 base, with 17 bases between them. Looked up from germline, CDR1 is SGHRS and CDR2 is YFSETQ. This CDR3 is built from 16 residues. CDR3 coding DNA: TGCGCCAGCGCCGAGTCGGTGCTTGAGAACACCGGGGAGCTGTTTTTT. Its translation is CASAESVLENTGELFF.

There are many counts of this clonotype. The genes are TRBV20-1 and TRBJ2-7; TRBD2 aligns across 9 bases. The length of the CDR3 is 13 residues. The V gene's germline CDR1 is DFQATT and CDR2 SNEGSKA (reference sequence). J gave up 1 base and V 6 bases, and 4 bases lay outside the gene matches. CDR3 region: CSAPGLASYEQYF. CDR3 nucleotide sequence: TGCAGTGCACCGGGACTAGCTTCCTACGAGCAGTACTTC.

This clonotype qualifies as medium-sized. CDR3: CASSPTRGSGANVLTF. Written as DNA, the CDR3 is TGTGCCAGCAGCCCCACTAGGGGCTCTGGGGCCAACGTCCTGACTTTC. This rearrangement joins TRBV7-9 to TRBJ2-6, with D perhaps matching TRBD1 or TRBD2 (5 bases each). The V end was cut by 5 bases, the J end by 0 bases, with 11 bases between. The germline CDR1 and CDR2 sequences are SEHNR and FQNEAQ (reference sequence). This CDR3 spans 16 amino acids.

Notes on this clonotype: Being one base from a much bigger clone, this may be a read error. V usage is TRBV5-1 and J usage is TRBJ2-1; 9 bases line up with TRBD2. The germline CDR1 and CDR2 sequences are SGHRS and YFSETQ. The CDR3 loop spans 15 amino acids. The V segment lost 5 bases and the J segment 6 bases; nucleotides outside the gene matches: 9. CDR3 in amino acids: CASSRGLAGCNEQFF. The CDR3 DNA reads TGCGCCAGCAGTCGGGGACTAGCAGGTTGCAATGAGCAGTTCTTC.

This clonotype came up many times. The J gene is TRBJ2-5, the V gene TRBV5-1; 8 nucleotides line up with TRBD2. The J segment lost 2 bases and the V segment lost 4 bases, leaving 10 bases of the junction unmatched. There are 16 residues in the CDR3. Germline V gives CDR1 SGHRS, CDR2 YFSETQ. Here the CDR3 reads CASSGEQRGRQETQYF. The CDR3 region has the DNA TGCGCCAGCAGCGGGGAACAGCGGGGGCGGCAAGAGACCCAGTACTTC.

The chain joins TRBV15 to TRBJ1-3, with 8 bases identical to TRBD1. The CDR3 has 14 residues. V gave up 6 bases and J gave up 4 bases; unmatched junction bases: 5. CDR1 is LNHNV, CDR2 YYDKDF, per germline (reference sequence). The CDR3 region has the DNA TGTGCCACCAGGCCGACAGGGGAAGGAAACACCATATATTTT. Translation: CATRPTGEGNTIYF.